Listed below are T cell receptor beta chains from one sample, sequenced in a study of regulatory T cells in long-lasting Graves disease. Each CDR3 protein gets one entry after TCRdb re-called the multiplex PCR reads with MiXCR. The sample includes around 360,000 distinct CDR3 sequences, 15% to 20% of them seen just once. These same data were also listed under a study on T cells in Graves' hyperthyroidism and ophthalmopathy.

Material: peripheral blood mononuclear cells (PBMCs), obtained at new diagnosis, from a patient treated with antithyroid drugs. These receptors were taken from a woman aged 18 to 35 with Graves disease. CDR3s include the opening cysteine and the closing phenylalanine or tryptophan. A D gene is named only where the DNA matches it firmly. Only some rows state a clone size, as once, few, many or a class for expanded clones.

D gene: -
V gene: TRBV28
clone size: many
J gene: TRBJ2-7
CDR3 protein: CASSPGENEQYF
CDR3 DNA: TGTGCCAGCAGCCCCGGTGAAAACGAGCAGTACTTC

D gene: -
V gene: TRBV20-1
clone size: many
J gene: TRBJ2-7
CDR3 protein: CSARAPGGKGEQYF
CDR3 DNA: TGCAGTGCTAGAGCCCCGGGGGGCAAGGGCGAGCAGTACTTC

D gene: -
V gene: TRBV9
clone size: few
J gene: TRBJ1-2
CDR3 protein: CASSVGGSYGYTF
CDR3 DNA: TGTGCCAGCAGCGTTGGGGGGAGCTATGGCTACACCTTC

D gene: -
V gene: TRBV20-1
clone size: many
J gene: TRBJ2-7
CDR3 protein: CSASEYYEQYF
CDR3 DNA: TGCAGTGCTAGTGAGTACTACGAGCAGTACTTC

D gene: -
V gene: TRBV12-3/TRBV12-4
clone size: many
J gene: TRBJ2-6
CDR3 protein: CASRVDSLSGANVLTF
CDR3 DNA: TGTGCCAGCAGGGTAGACAGCCTCTCTGGGGCCAACGTCCTGACTTTC

D gene: -
V gene: TRBV9
clone size: -
J gene: TRBJ1-1
CDR3 protein: CASSVASYTEAFF
CDR3 DNA: TGTGCCAGCAGCGTAGCTAGTTACACTGAAGCTTTCTTT

D gene: TRBD2
V gene: TRBV7-9
clone size: many
J gene: TRBJ2-1
CDR3 protein: CASSLISAGGQHEQFF
CDR3 DNA: TGTGCCAGCAGCTTAATATCAGCGGGGGGGCAGCATGAGCAGTTCTTC

D gene: -
V gene: TRBV11-2
clone size: many
J gene: TRBJ2-1
CDR3 protein: CASSWGPIRFF
CDR3 DNA: TGTGCCAGCAGCTGGGGGCCAATACGGTTCTTC

D gene: -
V gene: TRBV28
clone size: many
J gene: TRBJ2-2
CDR3 protein: CASSLRQRTGELFF
CDR3 DNA: TGTGCCAGCAGTTTGAGGCAGCGCACCGGGGAGCTGTTTTTT

D gene: -
V gene: TRBV5-1
clone size: few
J gene: TRBJ1-2
CDR3 protein: CASRETDSDGYTF
CDR3 DNA: TGCGCCAGCAGAGAGACTGACTCCGATGGCTACACCTTC

D gene: -
V gene: TRBV25-1
clone size: -
J gene: TRBJ2-7
CDR3 protein: CASSVGGFYEQYF
CDR3 DNA: TGTGCCAGCAGTGTGGGGGGCTTCTACGAGCAGTACTTC

D gene: -
V gene: TRBV2
clone size: many
J gene: TRBJ2-1
CDR3 protein: CASSFHEQFF
CDR3 DNA: TGTGCCAGCAGTTTCCATGAGCAGTTCTTC

D gene: TRBD1
V gene: TRBV5-5
clone size: many
J gene: TRBJ2-3
CDR3 protein: CASSLRTGGYTDTQYF
CDR3 DNA: TGTGCCAGCAGCCTAAGGACAGGGGGCTACACAGATACGCAGTATTTT

D gene: TRBD2
V gene: TRBV5-1
clone size: -
J gene: TRBJ2-7
CDR3 protein: CAGSRTSGTSVYEQYF
CDR3 DNA: TGCGCCGGCAGCAGAACTTCCGGGACTAGCGTCTACGAGCAGTACTTC

D gene: -
V gene: TRBV9
clone size: -
J gene: TRBJ1-1
CDR3 protein: CASSVGSDTEAFF
CDR3 DNA: TGTGCCAGCAGCGTAGGATCTGACACTGAAGCTTTCTTT

D gene: TRBD1
V gene: TRBV6-1
clone size: -
J gene: TRBJ1-5
CDR3 protein: CASRRGTADNQPQHF
CDR3 DNA: TGTGCCAGCAGACGCGGGACAGCCGATAATCAGCCCCAGCATTTT

D gene: TRBD1
V gene: TRBV27
clone size: few
J gene: TRBJ1-5
CDR3 protein: CASRRGQGNQPQHF
CDR3 DNA: TGTGCCAGCAGGAGGGGACAGGGGAACCAGCCCCAGCATTTT

D gene: -
V gene: TRBV5-8
clone size: -
J gene: TRBJ1-1
CDR3 protein: CASSRLQAFF
CDR3 DNA: TGTGCCAGCAGCCGGCTGCAAGCTTTCTTT

D gene: -
V gene: TRBV4-1
clone size: few
J gene: TRBJ2-7
CDR3 protein: CASSQRDPSSYEQYF
CDR3 DNA: TGCGCCAGCAGCCAACGGGACCCGAGCTCCTACGAGCAGTACTTC

D gene: TRBD1
V gene: TRBV20-1
clone size: few
J gene: TRBJ2-5
CDR3 protein: CSLQGAGETQYF
CDR3 DNA: TGCAGTCTCCAGGGGGCGGGGGAGACCCAGTACTTC

D gene: TRBD2
V gene: TRBV5-1
clone size: few
J gene: TRBJ2-7
CDR3 protein: CASSPGGISSYEQYF
CDR3 DNA: TGCGCCAGCAGCCCCGGGGGGATTTCTTCCTACGAGCAGTACTTC

D gene: -
V gene: TRBV5-1
clone size: -
J gene: TRBJ2-2
CDR3 protein: CASRGGSDYTGELFF
CDR3 DNA: TGCGCCAGCCGAGGAGGGTCGGACTACACCGGGGAGCTGTTTTTT

D gene: TRBD1
V gene: TRBV20-1
clone size: few
J gene: TRBJ1-5
CDR3 protein: CSATQGGTRNQPQHF
CDR3 DNA: TGCAGTGCAACACAGGGGGGGACGCGAAATCAGCCCCAGCATTTT

D gene: TRBD1
V gene: TRBV24-1
clone size: -
J gene: TRBJ2-3
CDR3 protein: CATSDSGQGADTQYF
CDR3 DNA: TGTGCCACCAGTGATTCGGGACAGGGGGCAGATACGCAGTATTTT

D gene: -
V gene: TRBV10-3
clone size: -
J gene: TRBJ1-4
CDR3 protein: CAISQGTNEKLFF
CDR3 DNA: TGTGCCATCAGCCAGGGAACTAATGAAAAACTGTTTTTT

D gene: TRBD2
V gene: TRBV10-3
clone size: many
J gene: TRBJ2-3
CDR3 protein: CAISTAGSLTDTQYF
CDR3 DNA: TGTGCCATCAGTACAGCGGGGAGCCTCACAGATACGCAGTATTTT

D gene: -
V gene: TRBV29-1
clone size: few
J gene: TRBJ2-2
CDR3 protein: CSIPQVPHTGELFF
CDR3 DNA: TGCAGCATACCACAGGTTCCCCACACCGGGGAGCTGTTTTTT

D gene: TRBD2
V gene: TRBV11-2
clone size: many
J gene: TRBJ2-2
CDR3 protein: CASSPPTSGSSGELFF
CDR3 DNA: TGTGCCAGCAGCCCACCGACTAGCGGGAGCTCCGGGGAGCTGTTTTTT

D gene: -
V gene: TRBV18
clone size: many
J gene: TRBJ1-3
CDR3 protein: CASSQTLGTETGNTIYF
CDR3 DNA: TGTGCCAGCTCACAAACCCTAGGGACGGAGACTGGAAACACCATATATTTT

D gene: TRBD2
V gene: TRBV6-1
clone size: -
J gene: TRBJ2-1
CDR3 protein: CASAPSGFYNEQSF
CDR3 DNA: TGTGCCAGCGCCCCTAGCGGTTTCTACAATGAGCAGTCCTTC

D gene: -
V gene: TRBV20-1
clone size: many
J gene: TRBJ2-5
CDR3 protein: CSARVVRDQETQYF
CDR3 DNA: TGCAGTGCTAGAGTTGTCAGGGACCAAGAGACCCAGTACTTC

D gene: -
V gene: TRBV5-1
clone size: -
J gene: TRBJ1-2
CDR3 protein: CASSVGSAFNYGYTF
CDR3 DNA: TGTGCCAGCAGCGTGGGGTCCGCATTTAACTATGGCTACACCTTC

D gene: TRBD2
V gene: TRBV20-1
clone size: many
J gene: TRBJ2-7
CDR3 protein: CSARTATSGRWALYF
CDR3 DNA: TGCAGTGCTAGAACGGCCACTAGCGGGAGGTGGGCGCTGTACTTC

D gene: TRBD1
V gene: TRBV5-6
clone size: many
J gene: TRBJ2-7
CDR3 protein: CASSFRRGPTFEQYF
CDR3 DNA: TGTGCCAGCAGCTTCCGCAGGGGGCCCACCTTCGAGCAGTACTTC

D gene: TRBD1
V gene: TRBV7-9
clone size: many
J gene: TRBJ2-1
CDR3 protein: CASSLDRDNINEQFF
CDR3 DNA: TGTGCCAGCAGCCTCGACAGGGACAACATCAATGAGCAGTTCTTC

D gene: TRBD1
V gene: TRBV5-1
clone size: many
J gene: TRBJ1-2
CDR3 protein: CASTTGTVTNYGYTF
CDR3 DNA: TGCGCCAGCACCACAGGGACAGTTACTAACTATGGCTACACCTTC

D gene: TRBD2
V gene: TRBV6-5
clone size: -
J gene: TRBJ2-2
CDR3 protein: CASSYRLAGDTGELFF
CDR3 DNA: TGTGCCAGCAGTTACCGCCTAGCGGGGGACACCGGGGAGCTGTTTTTT

D gene: -
V gene: TRBV5-6
clone size: few
J gene: TRBJ2-7
CDR3 protein: CASSLARGIPYEQYF
CDR3 DNA: TGTGCCAGCAGCTTGGCACGGGGGATCCCCTACGAGCAGTACTTC

D gene: TRBD2
V gene: TRBV5-1
clone size: many
J gene: TRBJ2-6
CDR3 protein: CASSLLAGVRGANVLTF
CDR3 DNA: TGCGCCAGCAGCTTACTAGCGGGAGTTCGTGGGGCCAACGTCCTGACTTTC

D gene: -
V gene: TRBV3-1
clone size: many
J gene: TRBJ2-5
CDR3 protein: CASSQGALSQETQYF
CDR3 DNA: TGTGCCAGCAGCCAAGGGGCTTTGTCACAAGAGACCCAGTACTTC

D gene: TRBD1
V gene: TRBV7-9
clone size: many
J gene: TRBJ2-1
CDR3 protein: CASSPPDRYNEQFF
CDR3 DNA: TGTGCCAGCAGCCCCCCGGACAGGTACAATGAGCAGTTCTTC

D gene: TRBD1
V gene: TRBV7-3
clone size: many
J gene: TRBJ2-3
CDR3 protein: CASSLRTGPQGDTQYF
CDR3 DNA: TGTGCCAGCAGCCTGAGGACAGGGCCCCAGGGGGATACGCAGTATTTT